A single sample is the source of the 27 T cell receptor beta chains below, sequenced in a study of shared clonotypes between healthy human individuals (dated by TCRdb to about 2020). CD8 naive samples were CD45RO-negative cells positively selected for CCR7, giving a CD45RA+CCR7+ population that excluded TemRA cells. Library method: the immunoSEQ multiplex PCR assay. The clones in this table, taken by TCRdb from immuneACCESS, are in-frame only. Not every clone is retained; where verified, under half of the shortfall comes from an unresolved V gene, and the cause of the rest is unknown. The sample yields around 560,000 clones; roughly 95% were counted once. The ten largest clones capture about 0.11% of the sample. What was sequenced was naive CD8+ T cells sorted from blood. Per the publication, the cell subset or site label means: CD45RA+CCR7+. All receptors derive from a woman aged 25 to 39 in good health.

The rearrangement uses TRBV7-9 and TRBJ2-7, with a tentative D call TRBD2 (6 bases). CDR1 and CDR2 from the germline V gene are SEHNR and FQNEAQ (reference sequence). The CDR3 is 16 amino acids. V shed 3 bases and J shed 2 bases, with 17 bases lying between them. The CDR3 DNA sequence: TGTGCCAGCAGCTTTCTGCGGGATGGACCCCCCTACGAGCAGTACTTC. It specifies CASSFLRDGPPYEQYF.

This chain links TRBV7-9 with TRBJ2-3; D is perhaps TRBD1 or TRBD2 (5 bases each). The CDR3 has 14 amino acids. The V and J ends lost 5 bases and 4 bases respectively, with 13 bases between them. CDR1 is SEHNR, CDR2 FQNEAQ, per germline (reference sequence). The CDR3, as DNA: TGTGCCAGCAGCGGATTGGGACGGGCAGATACGCAGTATTTT. Amino acid sequence: CASSGLGRADTQYF.

This chain connects TRBV5-1 to TRBJ2-6; D is undetermined. The germline V gene has CDR1 SGHRS and CDR2 YFSETQ. V was clipped by 0 bases and J by 0 bases, with 7 bases between them. This CDR3 is built from 16 residues. The CDR3 nucleotides read TGCGCCAGCAGCTTGGAGGGCTCCTCTGGGGCCAACGTCCTGACTTTC. This gives the protein CASSLEGSSGANVLTF.

This rearrangement joins TRBV7-8 to TRBJ2-7; TRBD1 agrees at 10 bases. Losses at the gene ends were 4 bases for V and 4 bases for J; bases not matched to a gene: 7. The CDR3 is made up of 15 amino acids. The germline CDR1 and CDR2 sequences are SGHVS and FQNEAQ. CDR3 coding DNA: TGTGCCAGCAGCTCGTCGACAGGGGGCGCTTACGAGCAGTACTTC. It specifies CASSSSTGGAYEQYF.

The V gene is TRBV5-4, the J gene TRBJ1-5; no clear D gene. The germline CDR1 and CDR2 sequences are SGHNT and YYREEE (reference sequence). V lost 3 bases, J lost 2 bases, and 9 bases lay in between. The CDR3 contains 14 residues. CDR3 nucleotide sequence: TGTGCCAGCAGCTCCCGACACTGCAATCAGCCCCAGCATTTT. The encoded protein is CASSSRHCNQPQHF.

The V gene is TRBV7-9, the J gene TRBJ2-7; TRBD2 is a possible D gene (5 bases). The germline V and J ends were trimmed by 3 bases and 2 bases, with 11 bases remaining between them. The CDR3 is 14 residues long. The germline V gene encodes CDR1 SEHNR and CDR2 FQNEAQ (reference sequence). The CDR3 reads CASSLSGSAYEQYF. Written as DNA, the CDR3 is TGTGCCAGCAGCTTGTCGGGATCAGCCTACGAGCAGTACTTC.

This sequence joins TRBV4-1 and TRBJ1-6, with D uncertain. This CDR3 comprises 16 residues. Germline values: CDR1 MGHRA, CDR2 YSYEKL. The V and J ends lost 1 base and 7 bases respectively, with 14 bases between them. CDR3 loop: CASSQGGLIGNSPLHF. CDR3 in DNA: TGCGCCAGCAGCCAAGGCGGGTTGATTGGGAATTCACCCCTCCACTTT.

This clone came up once. CDR3 sequence reads: CASSLTGFGSYEQYF. The DNA of the CDR3 is TGTGCCAGCAGTTTAACCGGGTTTGGTTCCTACGAGCAGTACTTC. The rearrangement joins TRBV27 to TRBJ2-7; unclear D gene. V dropped 2 bases and J dropped 1 base, with 12 bases sitting between them. CDR3 length equals 15 residues. Per germline, CDR1 MNHEY and CDR2 SMNVEV (reference sequence).

The rearrangement uses TRBV29-1 and TRBJ2-3, with no clear D. With 7 bases removed from V and 8 bases from J, the gap between germline ends came to 10 bases. This CDR3 is 10 amino acids long. The germline gives CDR1 SQVTM, CDR2 ANQGSEA. The CDR3 sequence: CSAEAGTQYF. The CDR3 coding sequence is TGCAGCGCCGAAGCCGGTACGCAGTATTTT.

The rearrangement links TRBV7-7 to TRBJ2-7; maybe TRBD1 (8 bases). The V and J ends lost 1 base and 0 bases respectively, with 22 bases between them. The CDR3 runs 19 residues. Germline CDR1 reads SSHAT; CDR2 reads FNYEAQ (reference sequence). The CDR3 region has the DNA TGTGCCAGCAGCTTAGAAAGCGGGACAGGTTATTCGGGCTCCTACGAGCAGTACTTC. This sequence encodes CASSLESGTGYSGSYEQYF.

Concerning this clone: This same CDR3 is encoded by further DNA sequences in the sample. This sequence joins TRBV27 and TRBJ2-7; maybe TRBD2 (6 bases). Germline V CDR1 and CDR2: MNHEY, SMNVEV (reference sequence). Trimming cost V 2 bases and J 3 bases, with 8 bases left between them. The CDR3 contains 13 residues. CDR3 sequence (DNA): TGTGCCAGCAGTTTAGCGGGAAGCTACGAGCAGTACTTC. Amino acids: CASSLAGSYEQYF.

The rearrangement links TRBV19 to TRBJ1-1, with 7 nucleotides matching TRBD1. V lost 6 bases to trimming and J lost 4 bases; unmatched junction nucleotides: 8. The germline CDR1 and CDR2 sequences are LNHDA and SQIVND (reference sequence). CDR3 size: 14 residues. The CDR3 sequence is CASSATGERTEAFF. Here the CDR3 DNA reads TGTGCCAGTAGCGCCACAGGGGAACGCACTGAAGCTTTCTTT.

The CDR3 DNA is TGTGCCAGCCACCCGGCCGGGGCATCCACAGATACGCAGTATTTT. It codes for CASHPAGASTDTQYF. The rearrangement links TRBV27 to TRBJ2-3, with D perhaps assigned TRBD1 or TRBD2 (5 bases each). Germline CDR1 reads MNHEY; CDR2 reads SMNVEV (reference sequence). The ends were cut back, 8 bases at V and 2 bases at J, with 17 bases in the middle. CDR3 length equals 15 residues.

This chain connects TRBV23-1 to TRBJ2-5; 8 nucleotides agree with TRBD2. The J call is doubtful: the DNA matches TRBJ2-7 better. TRBV23-1 is labeled an ORF, and its function is uncertain. CDR3 length: 14 residues. The CDR3 region is CASSQAGGSYEQYF. CDR3 coding DNA: TGCGCCAGCAGTCAAGCGGGGGGCTCCTACGAGCAGTACTTC.

This clone was detected only once. This chain joins TRBV9 and TRBJ2-3, with 8 bases identical to TRBD2. With 0 bases clipped from V and 5 bases from J, the junction kept 5 bases outside the gene matches. From germline, CDR1 is SGDLS and CDR2 YYNGEE. The CDR3 runs to 15 residues. The CDR3 region has the DNA TGTGCCAGCAGCGTAGTGAGCGGGAGCGAAGATACGCAGTATTTT. Its translation is CASSVVSGSEDTQYF.

The chain recombines TRBV27 with TRBJ2-6; 12 positions agree with TRBD2. Germline V gene data show CDR1 as MNHEY and CDR2 as SMNVEV (reference sequence). The CDR3 is made up of 20 amino acids. V was pared by 3 bases and J by 3 bases, with 12 bases of the junction left unmatched. The CDR3 bases are TGTGCCAGCAGTTTCGTGGGCCGACTAGCGGGAGTGAGTGGGGCCAACGTCCTGACTTTC. Translating gives CASSFVGRLAGVSGANVLTF.

The CDR3 region is CASSPWASGMDEQYF. As DNA, the CDR3 is TGTGCCAGCTCCCCGTGGGCTAGCGGGATGGACGAGCAGTACTTC. The chain links TRBV6-6 to TRBJ2-7, with 9 bases lining up with TRBD2. Per the germline V gene, CDR1 is MNHNY and CDR2 is SVGAGI (reference sequence). CDR3 size: 15 residues. J lost 5 bases, V lost 8 bases, and 13 bases had no gene match.

Only one count was recorded for this clone. This sequence joins TRBV9 and TRBJ2-5; 7 positions agree with TRBD1. The CDR3 has 14 residues. Germline assignment: CDR1 SGDLS and CDR2 YYNGEE. V shed 0 bases and J 4 bases; nucleotides not matched to a gene: 3. The CDR3, as DNA: TGTGCCAGCAGCGTAGAACAGGGGTTAGAGACCCAGTACTTC. This sequence encodes CASSVEQGLETQYF.

This chain connects TRBV19 to TRBJ1-2, with no clear D. With 8 bases removed from V and 7 bases from J, the gap between germline ends came to 14 bases. Germline V gene data show CDR1 as LNHDA and CDR2 as SQIVND (reference sequence). CDR3 length equals 12 residues. The CDR3 is CASGGTTSGYTF. CDR3 sequence (DNA): TGTGCCAGTGGTGGTACGACTTCTGGCTACACCTTC.

The chain employs TRBV27 and TRBJ2-2, with D perhaps TRBD2 (5 bases). Germline assignment: CDR1 MNHEY and CDR2 SMNVEV (reference sequence). The CDR3 extends over 14 amino acids. V gave up 1 base and J gave up 5 bases, with 8 bases separating them. CDR3 sequence (DNA): TGTGCCAGCAGTTTATTGGACTTTACCGGGGAGCTGTTTTTT. Translation gives CASSLLDFTGELFF.

The CDR3 DNA follows: TGTGCCAGCGAGGCCTCTGGGGCCAACGTCCTGACTTTC. It translates to CASEASGANVLTF. The chain is built from TRBV9 and TRBJ2-6; D not certain. The CDR3 loop spans 13 amino acids. V was trimmed by 7 bases and J by 0 bases, leaving 5 bases between them. The germline CDR1 and CDR2 sequences are SGDLS and YYNGEE.

V gene TRBV2 combines with J gene TRBJ2-7, with 9 positions matching TRBD1. The CDR3 is 14 residues long. V lost 2 bases to trimming and J lost 6 bases; unmatched junction nucleotides: 5. Germline CDR1 and CDR2: SNHLY and FYNNEI. The CDR3 region is CASSEYRGRFEQYF. For the CDR3, the DNA is TGTGCCAGCAGTGAATACAGGGGGCGTTTCGAGCAGTACTTC.

The chain combines TRBV19 with TRBJ2-7; 13 nucleotides align to TRBD2. V was pared by 3 bases and J by 1 base, with 0 bases of the junction left unmatched. Germline assignment: CDR1 LNHDA and CDR2 SQIVND (reference sequence). The CDR3 is 15 amino acids. CDR3 nucleotides: TGTGCCAGTAGTATGGGACTAGCGGGATCCTACGAGCAGTACTTC. This sequence encodes CASSMGLAGSYEQYF.

V usage is TRBV27 and J usage is TRBJ1-1; weak D call: TRBD1 (6 bases). This CDR3 has 15 residues. Germline CDR1 reads MNHEY; CDR2 reads SMNVEV (reference sequence). V was pared by 6 bases and J by 6 bases, with 20 bases between. CDR3 sequence: CASSPGQGGRSEAFF. Written as DNA, the CDR3 is TGTGCCAGCAGCCCCGGACAAGGGGGACGTTCTGAAGCTTTCTTT.

The chain employs TRBV10-3 and TRBJ2-7, with 13 bases that match TRBD2. The germline V gene has CDR1 ENHRY and CDR2 SYGVKD. Losses at the gene ends were 0 bases for V and 2 bases for J; bases not matched to a gene: 7. This CDR3 is built from 18 residues. The CDR3 DNA is TGTGCCATCAGTGAGTCGCTCTTGACTAGCGGGGGGACCTACGAGCAGTACTTC. This sequence encodes CAISESLLTSGGTYEQYF.

The chain has TRBV29-1 and TRBJ2-1, with D tentatively TRBD2 (6 bases). This CDR3 comprises 14 residues. Deletions cut 4 bases from V and 6 bases from J, with 16 bases between. CDR1 SQVTM and CDR2 ANQGSEA come from the germline V gene. The chain's CDR3 is CSVVWSSAANEQFF. DNA for the CDR3: TGCAGCGTTGTCTGGTCTAGCGCCGCCAATGAGCAGTTCTTC.

The chain carries TRBV6-5 and TRBJ2-1; D is tentatively TRBD1 or TRBD2 (7 bases each). Trimming took 10 bases from V and 8 from J, leaving 18 bases between them. The germline V gene encodes CDR1 MNHEY and CDR2 SVGAGI. The CDR3 sequence is 13 residues long. This CDR3 is CATSGGGTDEQFF. The CDR3 coding sequence is TGTGCCACCTCAGGGGGGGGGACGGATGAGCAGTTCTTC.